This TCR beta chain was captured by sequencing in a study of control samples from healthy donors and cancer patients. Germline V gene lookup returns CDR1 LNHDA and CDR2 SQIVND (reference sequence). CDR3 length: 14 amino acids. V gave up 1 base and J gave up 5 bases, with 9 bases separating them. Only in-frame clones appear in the TCRdb table, and some are missing; sequencing was by immunoSEQ multiplex PCR. The repertoire consists of approximately 100,000 clones, with roughly 82% occurring once and the leading ten covering 1.5% to 2.5%. The chain is built from TRBV19 and TRBJ2-1; no firm D call. Material for sequencing was blood. The receptor was derived from a man aged 55 to 70 in good health. The DNA of the CDR3 is TGTGCCAGTAGTATAGGGCGCGTCGACAATGAGCAGTTCTTC. It yields the protein CASSIGRVDNEQFF.